This TCR beta chain is drawn from a study of regulatory T cells in long-lasting Graves disease. Only a few counts were recorded for this clonotype. With 0 bases removed from V and 6 bases from J, the gap between germline ends came to 21 bases. CDR3 length equals 16 residues. From germline, CDR1 is DFQATT and CDR2 SNEGSKA (reference sequence). Described time point: newly diagnosed GD, antithyroid drugs for less than 3 months. The TCR library was made from RNA that had been extracted from PBMCs in TRIzol. To make TCR beta libraries, researchers used iRepertoire HTBI primers and Arm-PCR of CDR3 regions. Each CDR3 protein is one row after TCRdb ran MiXCR on the multiplex PCR reads. This sample has approximately 480,000 distinct CDR3 sequences, with about a sixth found just once. These same data were also listed under a study on T cells in Graves' hyperthyroidism and ophthalmopathy.

This clonotype was sampled from a middle-aged man with Graves disease. The V gene is TRBV20-1, the J gene TRBJ2-7; possibly TRBD2 for D (6 bases). The starting material was peripheral blood mononuclear cells (PBMCs), obtained at new diagnosis, from a patient treated with antithyroid drugs. The DNA for the CDR3 is TGCAGTGCTAGAGATCAAGCGGGCGGAATCCTACGCGAGCAGTACTTC. Protein product: CSARDQAGGILREQYF.